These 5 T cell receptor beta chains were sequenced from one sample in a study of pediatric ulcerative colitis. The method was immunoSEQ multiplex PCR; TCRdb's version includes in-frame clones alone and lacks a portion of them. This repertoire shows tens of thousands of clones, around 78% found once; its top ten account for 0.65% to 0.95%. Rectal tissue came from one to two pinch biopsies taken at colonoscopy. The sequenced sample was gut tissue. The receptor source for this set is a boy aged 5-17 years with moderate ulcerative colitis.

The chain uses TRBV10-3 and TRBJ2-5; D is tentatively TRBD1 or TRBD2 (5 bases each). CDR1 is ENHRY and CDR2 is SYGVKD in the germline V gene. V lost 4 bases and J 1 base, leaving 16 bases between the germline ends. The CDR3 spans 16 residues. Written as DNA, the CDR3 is TGTGCCATCAGTGGGGGGAGAGTAGGTGCCCAAGAGACCCAGTACTTC. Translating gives CAISGGRVGAQETQYF.

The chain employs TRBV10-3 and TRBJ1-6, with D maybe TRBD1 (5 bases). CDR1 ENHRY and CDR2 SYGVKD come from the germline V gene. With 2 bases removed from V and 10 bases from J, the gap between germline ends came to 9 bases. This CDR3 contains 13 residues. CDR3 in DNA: TGTGCCATCAGTGAGATTAGGGACTCACCCCTCCACTTT. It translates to CAISEIRDSPLHF.

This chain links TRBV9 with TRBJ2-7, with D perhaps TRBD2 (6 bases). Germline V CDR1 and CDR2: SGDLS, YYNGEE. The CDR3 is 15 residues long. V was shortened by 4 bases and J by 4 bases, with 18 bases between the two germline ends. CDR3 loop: CASSPGGAALYEQYF. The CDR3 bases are TGTGCCAGCAGCCCCGGGGGAGCGGCTCTTTACGAGCAGTACTTC.

The CDR3 nucleotides read TGTGCCAGCAGTTACTCAGGGGGAGCGCACACAGATACGCAGTATTTT. Protein sequence: CASSYSGGAHTDTQYF. This chain connects TRBV6-6 to TRBJ2-3, with a possible D match to TRBD1 (6 bases). CDR3 size: 16 residues. V lost 0 bases and J 2 bases, leaving 12 bases between the germline ends. Germline V gene lookup returns CDR1 MNHNY and CDR2 SVGAGI (reference sequence).

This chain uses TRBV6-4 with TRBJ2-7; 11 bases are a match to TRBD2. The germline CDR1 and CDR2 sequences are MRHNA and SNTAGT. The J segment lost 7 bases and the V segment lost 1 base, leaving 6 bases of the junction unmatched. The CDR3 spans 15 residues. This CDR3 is CASSDCSGRAGEQYF. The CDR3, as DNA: TGTGCCAGCAGTGACTGTAGCGGGAGGGCCGGGGAGCAGTACTTC.